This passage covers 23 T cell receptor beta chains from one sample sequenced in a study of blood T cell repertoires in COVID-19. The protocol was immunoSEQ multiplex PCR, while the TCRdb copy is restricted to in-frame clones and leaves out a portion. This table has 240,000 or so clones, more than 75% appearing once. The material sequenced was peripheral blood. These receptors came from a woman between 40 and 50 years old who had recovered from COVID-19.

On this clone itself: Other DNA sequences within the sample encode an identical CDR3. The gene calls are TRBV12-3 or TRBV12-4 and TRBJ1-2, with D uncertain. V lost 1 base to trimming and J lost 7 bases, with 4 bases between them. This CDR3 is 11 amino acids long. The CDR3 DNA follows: TGTGCCAGCAGTTTAGGCGGTGGCTACACCTTC. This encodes CASSLGGGYTF.

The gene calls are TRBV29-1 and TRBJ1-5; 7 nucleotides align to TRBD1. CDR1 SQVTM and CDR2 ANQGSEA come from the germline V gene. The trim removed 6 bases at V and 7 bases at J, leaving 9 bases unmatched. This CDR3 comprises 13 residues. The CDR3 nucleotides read TGCAGCGTCCGAGGGGGCTTCGGGCAGCCCCAGCATTTT. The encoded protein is CSVRGGFGQPQHF.

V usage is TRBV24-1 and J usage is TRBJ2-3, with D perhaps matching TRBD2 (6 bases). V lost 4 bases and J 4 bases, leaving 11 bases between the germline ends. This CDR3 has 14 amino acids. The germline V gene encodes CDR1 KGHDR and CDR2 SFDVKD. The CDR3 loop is CATSDPGGADTQYF. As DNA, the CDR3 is TGTGCCACCAGTGACCCCGGGGGAGCAGATACGCAGTATTTT.

CDR3 loop: CASRAGTGPRYGYTF. The CDR3 nucleotides read TGTGCCAGCAGAGCCGGGACAGGCCCAAGGTATGGCTACACCTTC. The chain has TRBV28 and TRBJ1-2; 8 bases agree with TRBD1. This CDR3 region has 15 residues. Germline V gives CDR1 MDHEN, CDR2 SYDVKM. With 6 bases clipped from V and 5 bases from J, the junction kept 11 bases outside the gene matches.

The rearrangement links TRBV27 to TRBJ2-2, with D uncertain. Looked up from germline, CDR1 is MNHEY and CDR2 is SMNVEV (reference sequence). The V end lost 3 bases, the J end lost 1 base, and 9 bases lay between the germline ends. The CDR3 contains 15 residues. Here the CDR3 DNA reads TGTGCCAGCAGTTTTTCCCCCCAGAACACCGGGGAGCTGTTTTTT. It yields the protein CASSFSPQNTGELFF.

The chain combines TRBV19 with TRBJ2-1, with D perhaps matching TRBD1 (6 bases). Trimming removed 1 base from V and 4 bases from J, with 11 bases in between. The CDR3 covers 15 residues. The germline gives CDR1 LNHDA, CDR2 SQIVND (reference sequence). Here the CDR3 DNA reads TGTGCCAGTAGTATAGGTGGTCAGGGGTACAATGAGCAGTTCTTC. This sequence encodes CASSIGGQGYNEQFF.

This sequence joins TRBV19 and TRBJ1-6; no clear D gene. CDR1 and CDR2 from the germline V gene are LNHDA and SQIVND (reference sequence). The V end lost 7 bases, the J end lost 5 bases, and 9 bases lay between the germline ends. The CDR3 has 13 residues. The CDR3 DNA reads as TGTGCCAGTACCTTCTCTGATAATTCACCCCTCCACTTT. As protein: CASTFSDNSPLHF.

The CDR3 here is CASSYAEGQPQHF. The CDR3 region has the DNA TGTGCCAGCAGTTACGCGGAGGGGCAGCCCCAGCATTTT. The rearrangement joins TRBV6-2 or TRBV6-3 to TRBJ1-5, with D tentatively TRBD1 (5 bases). Germline V gene lookup returns CDR1 MNHEY and CDR2 SVGEGT. The CDR3 consists of 13 residues. Trimming stripped 2 bases from V and 7 bases from J, with 9 bases between.

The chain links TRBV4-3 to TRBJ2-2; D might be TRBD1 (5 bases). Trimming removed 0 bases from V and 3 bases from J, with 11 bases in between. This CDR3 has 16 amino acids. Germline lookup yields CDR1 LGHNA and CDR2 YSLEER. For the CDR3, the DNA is TGCGCCAGCAGCCAAGAATCCAGGGCGTACACCGGGGAGCTGTTTTTT. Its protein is CASSQESRAYTGELFF.

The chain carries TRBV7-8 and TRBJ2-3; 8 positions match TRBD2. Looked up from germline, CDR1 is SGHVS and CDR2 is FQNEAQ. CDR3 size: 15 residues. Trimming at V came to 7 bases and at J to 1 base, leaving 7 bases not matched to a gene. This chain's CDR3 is CASTTTSGRTDTQYF. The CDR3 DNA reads TGTGCCAGCACTACTACTAGCGGCCGCACAGATACGCAGTATTTT. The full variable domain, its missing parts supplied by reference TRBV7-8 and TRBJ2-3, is GAGVSQSPRYKVAKRGQDVALRCDPISGHVSLFWYQQALGQGPEFLTYFQNEAQLDKSGLPSDRFFAERPEGSVSTLKIQRTQQEDSAVYLCASTTTSGRTDTQYFGPGTRLTVL.

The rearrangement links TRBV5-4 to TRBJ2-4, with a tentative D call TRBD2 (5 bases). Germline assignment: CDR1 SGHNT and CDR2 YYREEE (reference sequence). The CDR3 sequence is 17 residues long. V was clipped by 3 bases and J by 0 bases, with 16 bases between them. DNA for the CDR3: TGTGCCAGCAGCTCCTCGGGGTCAGGCCCAGCCAAAAACATTCAGTACTTC. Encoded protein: CASSSSGSGPAKNIQYF. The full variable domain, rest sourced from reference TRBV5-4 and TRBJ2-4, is ETGVTQSPTHLIKTRGQQVTLRCSSQSGHNTVSWYQQALGQGPQFIFQYYREEENGRGNFPPRFSGLQFPNYSSELNVNALELDDSALYLCASSSSGSGPAKNIQYFGAGTRLSVL.

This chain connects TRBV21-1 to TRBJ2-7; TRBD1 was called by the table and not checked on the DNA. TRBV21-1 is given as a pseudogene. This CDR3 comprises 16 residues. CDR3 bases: TGTGCCAGCAGCACAACGGGGGACAGGGGGACCTACGAGCAGTACGTC. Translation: CASSTTGDRGTYEQYV.

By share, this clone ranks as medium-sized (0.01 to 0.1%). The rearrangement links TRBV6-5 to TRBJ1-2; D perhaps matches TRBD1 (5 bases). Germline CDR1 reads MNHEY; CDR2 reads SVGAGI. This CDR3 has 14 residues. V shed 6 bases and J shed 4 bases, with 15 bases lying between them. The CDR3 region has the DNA TGTGCCAGCAGCGCGATGGGGCAGACCTATGGCTACACCTTC. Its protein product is CASSAMGQTYGYTF.

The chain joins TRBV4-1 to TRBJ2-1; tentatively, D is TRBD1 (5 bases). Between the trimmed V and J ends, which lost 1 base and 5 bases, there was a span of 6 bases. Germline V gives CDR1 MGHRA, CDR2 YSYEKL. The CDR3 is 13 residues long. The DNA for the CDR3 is TGCGCCAGCAGCCAAGGGACAAACAATGAGCAGTTCTTC. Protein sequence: CASSQGTNNEQFF.

The CDR3 region is CASSPQIPYEQYF. The CDR3 DNA follows: TGTGCCAGCAGCCCCCAGATACCCTACGAGCAGTACTTC. This chain joins TRBV6-5 and TRBJ2-7; no clear D. V was shortened by 6 bases and J by 2 bases, with 11 bases between the two germline ends. Germline V lookup: CDR1 MNHEY, CDR2 SVGAGI. This CDR3 has 13 amino acids.

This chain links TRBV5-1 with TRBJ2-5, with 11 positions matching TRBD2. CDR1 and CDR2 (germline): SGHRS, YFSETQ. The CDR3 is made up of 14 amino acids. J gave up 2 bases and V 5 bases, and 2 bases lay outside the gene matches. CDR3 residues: CASRASGRQETQYF. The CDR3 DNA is TGCGCCAGCAGGGCTAGCGGGAGGCAAGAGACCCAGTACTTC.

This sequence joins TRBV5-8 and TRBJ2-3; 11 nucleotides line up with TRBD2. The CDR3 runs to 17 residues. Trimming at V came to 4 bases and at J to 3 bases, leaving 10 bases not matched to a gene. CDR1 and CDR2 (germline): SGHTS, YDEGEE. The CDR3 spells CASSPVVAGGPTDTQYF. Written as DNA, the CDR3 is TGTGCCAGCAGCCCCGTGGTAGCGGGAGGGCCAACAGATACGCAGTATTTT.

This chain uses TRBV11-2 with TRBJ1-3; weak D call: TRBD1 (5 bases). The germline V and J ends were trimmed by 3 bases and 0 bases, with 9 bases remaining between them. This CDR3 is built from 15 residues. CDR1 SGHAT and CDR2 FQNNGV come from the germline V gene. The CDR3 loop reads CASSFGGTSGNTIYF. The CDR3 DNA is TGTGCCAGCAGCTTCGGGGGAACCTCTGGAAACACCATATATTTT.

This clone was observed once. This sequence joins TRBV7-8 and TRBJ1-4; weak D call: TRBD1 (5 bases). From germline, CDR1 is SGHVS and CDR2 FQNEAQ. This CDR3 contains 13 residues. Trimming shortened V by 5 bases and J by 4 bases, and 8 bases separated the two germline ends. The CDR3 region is CASSRGGNEKLFF. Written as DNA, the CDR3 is TGTGCCAGCAGCCGGGGGGGTAATGAAAAACTGTTTTTT. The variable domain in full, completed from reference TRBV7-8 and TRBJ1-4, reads GAGVSQSPRYKVAKRGQDVALRCDPISGHVSLFWYQQALGQGPEFLTYFQNEAQLDKSGLPSDRFFAERPEGSVSTLKIQRTQQEDSAVYLCASSRGGNEKLFFGSGTQLSVL.

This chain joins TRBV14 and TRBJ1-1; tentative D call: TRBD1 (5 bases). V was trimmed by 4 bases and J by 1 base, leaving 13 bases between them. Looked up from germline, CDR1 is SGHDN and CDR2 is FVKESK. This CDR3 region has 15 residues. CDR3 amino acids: CASSPGEGRNTEAFF. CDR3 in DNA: TGTGCCAGCAGCCCCGGGGAGGGGCGGAACACTGAAGCTTTCTTT.

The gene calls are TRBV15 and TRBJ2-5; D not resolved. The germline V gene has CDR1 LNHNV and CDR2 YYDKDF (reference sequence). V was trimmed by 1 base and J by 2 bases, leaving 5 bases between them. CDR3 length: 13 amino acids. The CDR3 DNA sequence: TGTGCCACCAGCAGAGGAGCTCAAGAGACCCAGTACTTC. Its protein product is CATSRGAQETQYF.

DNA for the CDR3: TGTGCCAGCTCACCGCTGGGGCAAGAGCAGTTCTTC. It yields the protein CASSPLGQEQFF. V usage is TRBV18 and J usage is TRBJ2-1; D perhaps matches TRBD1 (5 bases). Germline CDR1 and CDR2: KGHSH and LQKENI. This CDR3 has 12 residues. Trimming shortened V by 3 bases and J by 10 bases, and 10 bases separated the two germline ends.

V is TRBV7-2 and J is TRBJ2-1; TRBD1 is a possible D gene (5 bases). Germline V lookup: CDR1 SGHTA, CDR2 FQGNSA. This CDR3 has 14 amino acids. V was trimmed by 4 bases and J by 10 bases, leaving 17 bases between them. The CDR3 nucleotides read TGTGCCAGCAGCTCCCCCCCCGTGGGGCGCGAGCAGTTCTTC. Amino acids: CASSSPPVGREQFF.